This T cell receptor (beta chain) was found in a study of blood T cell repertoires in COVID-19. Study-level background: Spain, Italy and the United States supplied samples that represented acute and convalescent COVID-19. PBMCs, B-cell-depleted T cells, or T cells were the source of the cDNA or gDNA that made up the material.

Trimming removed 1 base from V and 0 bases from J, with 9 bases in between. Germline CDR1 SQVTM, CDR2 ANQGSEA. The length of the CDR3 is 14 residues. This clone was detected only once. Per the authors' pipeline: Amplification from reference gene primers served as the basis for estimated nucleated cell counts. Assay used: immunoSEQ multiplex PCR; TCRdb lists only in-frame clones, some missing. From that table come the V and J calls and clone size; the DNA was used to work out D and trimming. Of about 69,000 clones in the sample, around 86% were seen once. Sequenced sample: peripheral blood. The chain couples TRBV29-1 to TRBJ1-2; unclear D gene. The clonotype was recovered from a man older than 75 with acute or convalescent COVID-19. The CDR3 is CSVEGGGPNYGYTF. The CDR3 nucleotides are TGCAGCGTTGAAGGGGGAGGCCCTAACTATGGCTACACCTTC.